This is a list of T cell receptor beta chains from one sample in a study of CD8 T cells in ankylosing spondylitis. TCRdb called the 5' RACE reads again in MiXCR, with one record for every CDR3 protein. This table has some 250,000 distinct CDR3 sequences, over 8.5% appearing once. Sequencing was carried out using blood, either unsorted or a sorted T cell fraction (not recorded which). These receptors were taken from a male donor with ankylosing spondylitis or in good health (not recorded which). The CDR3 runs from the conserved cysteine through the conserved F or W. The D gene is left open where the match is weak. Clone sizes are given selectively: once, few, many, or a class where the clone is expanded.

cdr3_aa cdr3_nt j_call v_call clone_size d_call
CSVATGTSGGGQETQYF TGCAGCGTTGCCACCGGGACTAGCGGGGGGGGGCAAGAGACCCAGTACTTC TRBJ2-5 TRBV29-1 many TRBD2
CASSPKGVYEQFF TGTGCCAGCTCACCAAAGGGCGTTTATGAGCAGTTCTTC TRBJ2-1 TRBV18 . .
CASSHPTSGNPSYEQYF TGTGCCAGCAGCCACCCGACTAGCGGGAACCCCTCCTACGAGCAGTACTTC TRBJ2-7 TRBV3-1 few TRBD2
CARTPPGGPRGAGVTGELFF TGTGCCAGAACCCCTCCGGGGGGGCCCAGAGGAGCGGGAGTAACCGGGGAGCTGTTTTTT TRBJ2-2 TRBV28 many TRBD2
CASSYGASYEQYF TGTGCCAGCAGTTACGGGGCCTCCTACGAGCAGTACTTC TRBJ2-7 TRBV6-2/TRBV6-3 . .
CASSLRQGWETEAFF TGCGCCAGCAGCTTACGACAGGGGTGGGAAACTGAAGCTTTCTTT TRBJ1-1 TRBV5-1 few TRBD1
CASSLGGQEAFF TGTGCCAGCAGCTTAGGTGGCCAGGAAGCTTTCTTT TRBJ1-1 TRBV11-2 many .
CASSFLINTGDTEAFF TGTGCCAGCAGCTTCTTGATAAACACAGGGGACACTGAAGCTTTCTTT TRBJ1-1 TRBV11-2 . TRBD1
CASSFPGTAASGELFF TGTGCCAGCAGTTTCCCCGGGACAGCGGCATCCGGGGAGCTGTTTTTT TRBJ2-2 TRBV12-3/TRBV12-4 . TRBD1
CASSPAGWGGWNEQFF TGCGCCAGCAGCCCCGCGGGTTGGGGAGGTTGGAATGAGCAGTTCTTC TRBJ2-1 TRBV5-1 many .
CSARSQDRREDGYTF TGCAGTGCTAGATCCCAAGACAGACGTGAGGATGGCTACACCTTC TRBJ1-2 TRBV20-1 many .
CASSWTSGRALRGDTQYF TGTGCCAGCAGTTGGACTAGCGGGAGGGCGTTACGGGGAGATACGCAGTATTTT TRBJ2-3 TRBV28 many TRBD2
CSARGGLDYNEQFF TGCAGTGCTAGAGGCGGACTAGATTACAATGAGCAGTTCTTC TRBJ2-1 TRBV20-1 many TRBD2
CASSFSGLPKGFF TGTGCCAGCAGTTTCTCTGGCCTTCCTAAGGGGTTCTTC TRBJ2-1 TRBV28 many .
CASRNNWETQYF TGTGCCAGCAGGAATAATTGGGAGACCCAGTACTTC TRBJ2-5 TRBV25-1 many .
CASSQRLAFRGGGNTIYF TGTGCCAGCAGTCAAAGACTCGCGTTTAGGGGAGGTGGAAACACCATATATTTT TRBJ1-3 TRBV12-3/TRBV12-4 few .
CATSATRGDLNTGELFF TGTGCCACCAGTGCAACTCGGGGAGATCTGAACACCGGGGAGCTGTTTTTT TRBJ2-2 TRBV24-1 many .
CASSLAGTTDTQYF TGTGCCAGCAGCTTAGCAGGTACCACAGATACGCAGTATTTT TRBJ2-3 TRBV11-2 few .
CASSFPRSGRAIWNEQFF TGTGCCAGCAGCTTTCCCCGAAGCGGGAGGGCTATATGGAATGAGCAGTTCTTC TRBJ2-1 TRBV11-2 . TRBD2
CAISDTSSGAREQYF TGTGCCATCAGTGATACGTCTTCGGGGGCGCGCGAGCAGTACTTC TRBJ2-7 TRBV10-3 many .
CASRHPRGGLNEQYF TGTGCCAGCAGACACCCCAGAGGGGGCTTGAACGAGCAGTACTTC TRBJ2-7 TRBV6-1 many TRBD1
CASSSPIDTTSTDTQYF TGTGCCAGCAGCTCCCCCATAGACACCACTAGCACAGATACGCAGTATTTT TRBJ2-3 TRBV7-6 many .
CASSFLGQGGEQYF TGTGCCAGCAGTTTCCTCGGACAGGGCGGGGAGCAGTACTTC TRBJ2-7 TRBV27 . TRBD1
CASSQATGTGANVLTF TGTGCCAGCAGCCAGGCTACAGGTACTGGGGCCAACGTCCTGACTTTC TRBJ2-6 TRBV3-1 few .
CASSFDRGKNIQYF TGTGCCAGCAGTTTCGACAGGGGTAAAAACATTCAGTACTTC TRBJ2-4 TRBV12-3/TRBV12-4 . TRBD1
CASSLSWSDTQYF TGCGCCAGCAGCTTGAGTTGGTCAGATACGCAGTATTTT TRBJ2-3 TRBV5-1 . .
CATRNIPNTGELFF TGTGCCACCAGGAATATACCGAACACCGGGGAGCTGTTTTTT TRBJ2-2 TRBV6-1 . .
CASSFSVTEAFF TGTGCCAGCAGCTTCAGTGTCACTGAAGCTTTCTTT TRBJ1-1 TRBV5-7 many .
CASSQGMGGDNEQFF TGCGCCAGCAGCCAAGGAATGGGCGGAGACAATGAGCAGTTCTTC TRBJ2-1 TRBV4-1 . .
CASSVAARGTQYF TGTGCCAGCAGCGTAGCCGCCCGGGGGACCCAGTACTTC TRBJ2-5 TRBV9 many .
CASRRGVAEAFF TGTGCCAGCAGAAGAGGGGTTGCTGAAGCTTTCTTT TRBJ1-1 TRBV7-9 . .
CASMSWGAGANVLTF TGTGCCAGCATGAGTTGGGGGGCTGGGGCCAACGTCCTGACTTTC TRBJ2-6 TRBV12-3/TRBV12-4 . .
CASSFGLAGYEQYF TGTGCCAGCAGCTTTGGGCTAGCGGGCTACGAGCAGTACTTC TRBJ2-7 TRBV5-5 many TRBD2
CASRKSKETYYGYTF TGCGCCAGCAGGAAGAGTAAGGAGACCTACTATGGCTACACCTTC TRBJ1-2 TRBV5-1 . .
CASGMTSGGGYEQFF TGTGCTAGTGGTATGACTAGCGGGGGGGGGTATGAGCAGTTCTTC TRBJ2-1 TRBV12-5 few TRBD2
CASSVGSPDTQYF TGTGCCAGCAGCGTAGGTTCTCCAGATACGCAGTATTTT TRBJ2-3 TRBV9 few .
CASSFLSSYNEQFF TGTGCCAGCAGCTTTTTGAGCTCCTACAATGAGCAGTTCTTC TRBJ2-1 TRBV7-2 many .
CSAPRQGSDTEAFF TGCAGTGCTCCCCGACAGGGGTCGGATACTGAAGCTTTCTTT TRBJ1-1 TRBV20-1 . TRBD1
CASSDGTAPPLNTEAFF TGCGCCAGCAGCGACGGGACAGCTCCACCCTTGAACACTGAAGCTTTCTTT TRBJ1-1 TRBV5-1 many TRBD1
CSAGTGGHNEQFF TGCAGCGCCGGGACAGGGGGACACAATGAGCAGTTCTTC TRBJ2-1 TRBV29-1 many TRBD1
CASSPNGQDYEQYF TGTGCCAGCAGCCCGAACGGACAGGACTACGAGCAGTACTTC TRBJ2-7 TRBV6-1 many TRBD1